This T cell receptor (beta chain) was identified during a study of blood T cell repertoires in COVID-19. Whole-study context: Sites in the United States, Italy and Spain provided acute and convalescent COVID-19 samples. PBMCs, B-cell-depleted T cells, or T cells were the source of the cDNA or gDNA that made up the material.

Here immunoSEQ multiplex PCR was the method, and the copy in TCRdb shows in-frame clones only, minus some. The sample consists of about 57,000 clones, roughly nine tenths of them appearing once. Enrolled during active infection, Seattle patients were then followed longitudinally. With 0 bases removed from V and 0 bases from J, the gap between germline ends came to 7 bases. This CDR3 spans 15 amino acids. The germline V gene encodes CDR1 SGHRS and CDR2 YFSETQ. The specimen was peripheral blood. The chain employs TRBV5-1 and TRBJ2-1; D may be TRBD1 (5 bases). This TCR derives from a woman older than 75 with COVID-19, enrolled during active disease. The CDR3 region has the DNA TGCGCCAGCAGCTTGGTTGACAGCTCCTACAATGAGCAGTTCTTC. As protein: CASSLVDSSYNEQFF. Based on the CDR3 plus reference TRBV5-1 and TRBJ2-1, the full variable domain is KAGVTQTPRYLIKTRGQQVTLSCSPISGHRSVSWYQQTPGQGLQFLFEYFSETQRNKGNFPGRFSGRQFSNSRSEMNVSTLELGDSALYLCASSLVDSSYNEQFFGPGTRLTVL.